The 3 T cell receptor beta chains reported below all come from one sample, sequenced in a study of blood T cells in healthy people across ages (dated by TCRdb to 2015 to 2017). Libraries were built with 5' RACE. Reads for this sample came from an Illumina HiSeq 2500. A second PCR of 7 to 11 cycles was performed with a sample-barcoded 5' primer and a J-beta primer mix. TCRdb reprocessed the public reads (quality trimming at Q25 with fastp, clone calling with MiXCR) and kept in-frame beta chains. Identical CDR3 proteins give one entry, which carries the most common genes and DNA. The sample table records hundreds of thousands of distinct CDR3 sequences; under 45% of these occur just once. Around 18% of the sample belongs to the ten largest clones. Sequencing was performed on blood. The receptors originated from a man aged 55 to 70 in good health.

This clonotype was recorded once. Its ends do not fully match the called genes, so a read error is possible. The chain is built from TRBV10-3 and TRBJ2-3; 7 bases align to TRBD2. The length of the CDR3 is 15 residues. CDR1 is ENHRY, CDR2 SYGVKD, per germline. DNA of the CDR3: TGTGCCATCAGTTTGGGGACTACGAACACAGATGCGCAGTATTTT. Protein: CAISLGTTNTDAQYF.

CDR3 region: CSATPGGSYEQYF. CDR3 coding DNA: TGCAGTGCTACTCCAGGGGGTTCTTACGAGCAGTACTTC. The chain couples TRBV20-1 to TRBJ2-7; TRBD1 matches 7 bases. The CDR3 is made up of 13 amino acids. The V gene's germline CDR1 is DFQATT and CDR2 SNEGSKA (reference sequence). J lost 4 bases, V lost 4 bases, and 7 bases had no gene match.

J is TRBJ2-7 and V is TRBV20-1, with D possibly being TRBD2 (5 bases). The CDR3 has 14 amino acids. V gave up 0 bases and J gave up 0 bases, with 9 bases separating them. The germline gives CDR1 DFQATT, CDR2 SNEGSKA (reference sequence). CDR3 amino acids: CSARDAGSSYEQYF. In DNA form, the CDR3 reads TGCAGTGCTAGAGATGCGGGCAGCTCCTACGAGCAGTACTTC.